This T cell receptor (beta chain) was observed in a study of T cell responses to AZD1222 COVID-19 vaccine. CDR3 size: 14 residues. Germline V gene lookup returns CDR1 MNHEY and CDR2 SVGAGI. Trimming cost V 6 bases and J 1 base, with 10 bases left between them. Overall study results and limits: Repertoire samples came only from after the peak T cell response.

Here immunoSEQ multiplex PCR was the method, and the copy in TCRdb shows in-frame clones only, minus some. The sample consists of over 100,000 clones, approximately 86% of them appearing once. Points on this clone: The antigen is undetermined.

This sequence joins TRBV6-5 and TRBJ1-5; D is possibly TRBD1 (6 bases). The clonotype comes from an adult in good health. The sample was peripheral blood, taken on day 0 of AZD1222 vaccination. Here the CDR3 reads CASSPQGSNQPQHF. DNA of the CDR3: TGTGCCAGCAGCCCACAGGGAAGCAATCAGCCCCAGCATTTT.